This entry concerns a single T cell receptor (beta chain). The antigen remains unidentified. Sequenced by immunoSEQ multiplex PCR; TCRdb stores in-frame clones only, minus some. The sample includes 100,000 or so clones, about 86% of them seen just once. This sample is part of a study of cytomegalovirus exposure and HLA in healthy donors. General study findings and limits: The authors listed 150 to 200 TCR beta chains as cytomegalovirus-associated. According to a subsequent analysis, TCR clusters from the first cohort were inclined to appear together in the roughly 120 validation repertoires.

Between the trimmed V and J ends, which lost 1 base and 2 bases, there was a span of 6 bases. This CDR3 contains 13 residues. Germline V lookup: CDR1 SGHRS, CDR2 YFSETQ. Sequencing was carried out using PBMCs. The V gene is TRBV5-1, the J gene TRBJ2-5, with D possibly matching TRBD1 (5 bases). This receptor was obtained from a woman aged 18 to 35 in good health and CMV-seropositive. CDR3 loop: CASSLRQQETQYF. Written as DNA, the CDR3 is TGCGCCAGCAGCTTGCGACAGCAAGAGACCCAGTACTTC.